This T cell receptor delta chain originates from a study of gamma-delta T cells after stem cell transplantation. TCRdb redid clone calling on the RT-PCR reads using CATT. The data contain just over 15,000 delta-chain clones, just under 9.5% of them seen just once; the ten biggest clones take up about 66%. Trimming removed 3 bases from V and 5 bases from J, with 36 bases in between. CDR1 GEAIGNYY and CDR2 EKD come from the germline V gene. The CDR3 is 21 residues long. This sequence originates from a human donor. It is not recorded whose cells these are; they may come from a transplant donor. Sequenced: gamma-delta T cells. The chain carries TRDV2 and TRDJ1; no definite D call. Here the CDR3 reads CACDAVEPHLLIGGLTDKLIF. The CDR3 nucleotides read TGTGCCTGTGACGCCGTTGAGCCCCATCTGCTTATTGGTGGACTCACAGATAAACTCATCTTT.